This note documents a single TCR beta chain sequence. The specificity of this receptor is unknown. Qualities for individual bases were not recorded, and no much larger clone is one base off. The CDR3 numbers 12 residues from cysteine through phenylalanine. Only CDR3 DNA remains: 36 bases, in frame from the first base. V is clipped by 4 bases and J by 5 bases, and the sequence between their germline boundaries is 9 bases long. In the germline V gene, CDR1 corresponds to SGHVS and CDR2 to FQNEAQ. The library was produced with the immunoSEQ multiplex PCR assay. Rearranged TCR beta chain sequences were amplified with the hsTCRB Kit following the manufacturer's protocol. Sequencing of TCRB libraries was carried out on an Illumina MiSeq. The original methods were these. The kit vendor's proprietary platform handled demultiplexing, trimming and gene mapping. TCRdb limited this immuneACCESS table to in-frame rearrangements with V and J called. A share of clones is missing; checked studies link under half to unresolved V genes, and the rest is unexplained. V and J calls and clone size follow that table, whereas D and trimming were derived from the DNA. The table for this sample lists about 82,000 clones; approximately 85% of them were counted only once. The leading ten clones occupy approximately 2.1% of the sample.

What the time point label conveys for this sample: week 23, last vaccination. Each vaccine dose was 300 ug of a 20-mer mutant IDH1 peptide in Montanide, given subcutaneously with topical imiquimod. All donors had newly diagnosed IDH1-mutant astrocytomas of WHO grade 3 or 4 that showed loss of nuclear ATRX. The samples were drawn from NOA16, a multicentre, single-arm, open-label phase I trial in Germany that tested a mutant IDH1 peptide vaccine in humans for the first time. The DNeasy Blood and Tissue Kit was used to extract genomic DNA from EDTA blood for TCRB sequencing. The record originates from a study of a mutant IDH1 vaccine in newly diagnosed glioma (dated by TCRdb to the early 2020s). Study-level background: Eight vaccinations were administered to patients in weeks 1, 3, 5, 7, 11, 15, 19 and 23, corresponding to visits V03 through V10. Vaccination was initiated 4-6 weeks after radiotherapy alone, or concurrently with temozolomide cycles in the chemotherapy-containing groups. Of the roughly 34 treated patients, approximately 60% were male and around 40% were female, and the mean age was approximately 40 years. Before enrollment, patients had received standard therapy of radiotherapy alone, temozolomide alone, or radiochemotherapy with temozolomide; most received the combination. Peripheral blood samples were drawn at six visits, namely V03 (baseline), V05, V07, V10, V12 and V13. For exploratory analyses, approximately 25 treated patients had longitudinal TCRB deep sequencing done wherever samples were available.

Overall results and qualifications from the work: Selection of PBMC samples for TCRB deep sequencing was based on availability. Across multiple MHC alleles, vaccine-induced immune responses were seen in around 93% of patients. Pseudoprogression seemed to be unrelated to changes in the top peripheral T cell clonotypes found by TCRB sequencing. The authors stated that sample limitations prevented analyses of patient blood samples from being reproduced.

This sample comprised PBMCs, obtained from a glioma patient whose treatment included an IDH1 peptide vaccine. The clonotype comes from a man aged 30-40 years with glioma. Some clones in this sample may be carry-over from other donors' samples. The chain was built from TRBV7-8 and TRBJ2-7, with no confident D gene call. The bases read TGTGCCAGCAGCTCTGGACCGGACGAGCAGTACTTC. Its translation is CASSSGPDEQYF.